This T cell receptor (beta chain) came from a study of T cells in Graves' hyperthyroidism and ophthalmopathy. Overall study findings and caveats: Most clonotypes expanded in thyroid above 0.001 were likewise present in blood. Model output signaled ophthalmopathy a median approximately 6.2 months ahead of onset.

About this clonotype: Its cognate antigen is unknown.

This CDR3 contains 13 residues. Losses at the gene ends were 7 bases for V and 11 bases for J; bases not matched to a gene: 8. Germline loops: CDR1 MNHNS, CDR2 SASEGT. Template material for amplifying TCR beta CDR3 regions consisted of RNA transcripts. The study used the HTBI primer set for a first-round RT-PCR of the TCR CDR3. TCRdb passed the multiplex PCR reads through MiXCR, listing each CDR3 protein once. Of roughly 500,000 distinct CDR3 sequences listed, more than 45% are singletons. The V gene is TRBV6-1, the J gene TRBJ1-1; 12 bases line up with TRBD1. The receptor comes from an adult woman with Graves' disease, either hyperthyroidism or ophthalmopathy (not recorded which). Sequencing was done on a sample of peripheral blood or thyroid tissue (not recorded which). Here the CDR3 DNA reads TGTGCCAGCACCCTCGGGGACAGGGGGCGGGCTTTCTTT. This gives the protein CASTLGDRGRAFF.